This TCR beta chain originates from a study of CD4 and CD8 cells across lung adenocarcinoma regions. Samples came from patients with localized non-small cell lung adenocarcinoma. Germline V gene sequence: CDR1 MNHEY, CDR2 SMNVEV (reference sequence). The CDR3 runs to 13 residues. TCRdb redid the calling of the PCR reads with MiXCR, one entry per CDR3 protein. The sample contains fewer than 15,000 distinct CDR3 sequences, about 50% of which appear only once. On this clonotype: Relative to the germline gene, one junction end is altered; a read error may explain this.

Specimen: CD8+ T cells from the margin of a lung tumor. The V and J genes are TRBV27 and TRBJ2-3; either TRBD1 or TRBD2 may supply D (5 bases each). This sequence was found in a female donor with lung adenocarcinoma. The CD4 and CD8 labels of this study may be unreliable. The chain's CDR3 is CARGEQGTDTQYF. For the CDR3, the DNA is TGTGCCAGGGGAGAGCAGGGCACAGATACGCAGTACTTT.